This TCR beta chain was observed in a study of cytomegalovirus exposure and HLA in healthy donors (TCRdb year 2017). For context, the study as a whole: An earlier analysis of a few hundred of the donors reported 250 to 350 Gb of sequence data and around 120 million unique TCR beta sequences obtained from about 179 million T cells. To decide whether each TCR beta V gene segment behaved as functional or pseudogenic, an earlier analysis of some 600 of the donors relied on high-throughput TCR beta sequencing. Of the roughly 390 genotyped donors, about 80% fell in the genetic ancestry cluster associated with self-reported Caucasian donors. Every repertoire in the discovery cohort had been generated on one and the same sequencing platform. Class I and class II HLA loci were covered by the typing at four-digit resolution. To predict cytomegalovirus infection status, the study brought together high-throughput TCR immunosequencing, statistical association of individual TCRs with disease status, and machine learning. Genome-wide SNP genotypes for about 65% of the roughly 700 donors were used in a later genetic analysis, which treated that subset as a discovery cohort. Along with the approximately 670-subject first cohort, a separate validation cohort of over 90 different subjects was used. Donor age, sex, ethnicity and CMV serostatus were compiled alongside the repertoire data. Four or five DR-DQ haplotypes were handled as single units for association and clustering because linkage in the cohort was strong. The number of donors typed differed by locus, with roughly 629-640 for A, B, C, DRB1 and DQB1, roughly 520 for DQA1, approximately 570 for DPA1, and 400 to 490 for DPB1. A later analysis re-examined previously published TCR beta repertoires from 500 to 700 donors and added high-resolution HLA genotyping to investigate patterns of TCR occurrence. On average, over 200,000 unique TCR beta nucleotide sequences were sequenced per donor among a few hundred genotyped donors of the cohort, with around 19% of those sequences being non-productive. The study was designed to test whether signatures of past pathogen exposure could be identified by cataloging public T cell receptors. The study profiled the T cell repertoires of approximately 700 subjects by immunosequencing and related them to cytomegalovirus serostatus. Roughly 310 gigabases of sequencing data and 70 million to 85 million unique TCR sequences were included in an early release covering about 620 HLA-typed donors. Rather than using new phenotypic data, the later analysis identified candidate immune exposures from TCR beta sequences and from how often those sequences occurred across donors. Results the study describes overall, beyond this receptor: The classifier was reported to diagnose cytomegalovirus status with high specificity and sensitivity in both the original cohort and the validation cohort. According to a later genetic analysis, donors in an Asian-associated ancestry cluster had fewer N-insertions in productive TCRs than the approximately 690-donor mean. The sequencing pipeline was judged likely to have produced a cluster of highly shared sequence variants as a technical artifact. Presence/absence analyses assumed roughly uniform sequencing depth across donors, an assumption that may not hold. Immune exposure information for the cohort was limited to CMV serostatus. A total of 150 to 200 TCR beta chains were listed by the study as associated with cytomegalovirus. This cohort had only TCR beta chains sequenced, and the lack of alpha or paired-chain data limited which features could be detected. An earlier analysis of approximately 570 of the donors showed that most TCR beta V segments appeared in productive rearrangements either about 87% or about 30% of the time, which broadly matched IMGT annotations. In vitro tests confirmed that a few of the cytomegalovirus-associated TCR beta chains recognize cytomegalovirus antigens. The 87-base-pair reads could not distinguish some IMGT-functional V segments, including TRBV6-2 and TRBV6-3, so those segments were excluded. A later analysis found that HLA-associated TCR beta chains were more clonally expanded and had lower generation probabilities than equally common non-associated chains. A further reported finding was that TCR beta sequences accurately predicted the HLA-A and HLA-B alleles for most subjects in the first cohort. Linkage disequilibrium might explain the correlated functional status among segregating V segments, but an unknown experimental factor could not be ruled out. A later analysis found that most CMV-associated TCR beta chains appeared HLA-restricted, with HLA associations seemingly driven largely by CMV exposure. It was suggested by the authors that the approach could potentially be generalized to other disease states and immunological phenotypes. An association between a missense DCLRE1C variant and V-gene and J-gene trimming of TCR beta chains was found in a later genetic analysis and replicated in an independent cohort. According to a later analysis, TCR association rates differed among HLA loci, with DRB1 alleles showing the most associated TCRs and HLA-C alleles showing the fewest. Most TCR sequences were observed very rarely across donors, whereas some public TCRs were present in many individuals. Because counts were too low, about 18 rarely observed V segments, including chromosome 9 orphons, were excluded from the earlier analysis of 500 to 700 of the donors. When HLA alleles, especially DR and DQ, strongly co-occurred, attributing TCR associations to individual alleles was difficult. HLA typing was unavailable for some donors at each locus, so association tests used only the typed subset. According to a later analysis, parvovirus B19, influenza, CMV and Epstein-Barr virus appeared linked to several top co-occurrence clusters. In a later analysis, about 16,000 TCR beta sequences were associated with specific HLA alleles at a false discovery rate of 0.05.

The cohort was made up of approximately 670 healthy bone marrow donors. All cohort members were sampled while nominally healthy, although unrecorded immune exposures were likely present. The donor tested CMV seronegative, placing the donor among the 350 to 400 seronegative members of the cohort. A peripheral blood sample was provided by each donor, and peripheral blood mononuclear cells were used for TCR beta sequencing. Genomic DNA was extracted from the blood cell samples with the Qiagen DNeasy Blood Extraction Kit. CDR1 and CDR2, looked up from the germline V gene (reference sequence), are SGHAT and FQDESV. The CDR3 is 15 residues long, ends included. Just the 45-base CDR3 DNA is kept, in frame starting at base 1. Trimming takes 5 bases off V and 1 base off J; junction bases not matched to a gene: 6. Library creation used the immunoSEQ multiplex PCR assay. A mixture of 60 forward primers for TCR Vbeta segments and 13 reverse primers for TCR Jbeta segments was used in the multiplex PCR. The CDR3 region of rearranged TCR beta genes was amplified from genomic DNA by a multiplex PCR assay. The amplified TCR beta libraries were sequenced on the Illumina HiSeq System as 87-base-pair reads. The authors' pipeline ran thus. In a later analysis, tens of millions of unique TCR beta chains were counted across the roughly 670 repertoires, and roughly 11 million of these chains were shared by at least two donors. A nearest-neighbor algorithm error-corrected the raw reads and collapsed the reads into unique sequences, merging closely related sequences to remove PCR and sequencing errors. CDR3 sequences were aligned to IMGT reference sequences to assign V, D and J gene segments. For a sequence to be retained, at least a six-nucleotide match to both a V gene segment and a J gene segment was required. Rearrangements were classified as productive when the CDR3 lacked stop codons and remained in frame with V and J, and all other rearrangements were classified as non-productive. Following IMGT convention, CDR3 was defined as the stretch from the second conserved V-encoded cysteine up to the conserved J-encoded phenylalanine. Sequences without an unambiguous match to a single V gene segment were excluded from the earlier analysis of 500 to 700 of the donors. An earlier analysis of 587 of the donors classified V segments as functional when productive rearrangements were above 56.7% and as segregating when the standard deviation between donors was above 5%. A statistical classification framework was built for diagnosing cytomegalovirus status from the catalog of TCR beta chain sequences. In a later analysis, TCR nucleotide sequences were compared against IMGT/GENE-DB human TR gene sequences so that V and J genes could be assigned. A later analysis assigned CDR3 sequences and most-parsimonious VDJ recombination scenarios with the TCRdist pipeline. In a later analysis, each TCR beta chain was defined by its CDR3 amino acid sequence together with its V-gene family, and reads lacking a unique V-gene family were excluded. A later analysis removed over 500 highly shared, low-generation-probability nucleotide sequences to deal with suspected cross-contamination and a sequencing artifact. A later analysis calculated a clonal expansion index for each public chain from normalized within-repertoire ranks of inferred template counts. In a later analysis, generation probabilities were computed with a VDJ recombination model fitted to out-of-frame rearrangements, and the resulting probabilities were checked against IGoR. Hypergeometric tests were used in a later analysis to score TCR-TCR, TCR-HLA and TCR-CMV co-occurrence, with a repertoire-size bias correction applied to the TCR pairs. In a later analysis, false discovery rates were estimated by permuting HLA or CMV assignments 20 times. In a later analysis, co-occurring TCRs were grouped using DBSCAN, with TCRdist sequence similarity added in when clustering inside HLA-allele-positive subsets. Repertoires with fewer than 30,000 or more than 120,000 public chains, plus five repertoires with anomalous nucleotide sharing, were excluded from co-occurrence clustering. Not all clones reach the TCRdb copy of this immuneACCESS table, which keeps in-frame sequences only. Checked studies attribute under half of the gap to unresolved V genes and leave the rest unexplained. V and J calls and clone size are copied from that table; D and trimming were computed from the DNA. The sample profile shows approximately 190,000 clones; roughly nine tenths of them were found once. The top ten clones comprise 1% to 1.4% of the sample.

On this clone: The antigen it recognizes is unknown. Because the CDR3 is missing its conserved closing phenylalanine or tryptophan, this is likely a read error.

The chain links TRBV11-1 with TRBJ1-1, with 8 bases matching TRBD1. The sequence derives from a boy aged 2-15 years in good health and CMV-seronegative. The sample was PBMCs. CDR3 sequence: CASSPPQGGNTEAFL. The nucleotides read TGTGCCAGCAGCCCACCACAGGGGGGGAACACTGAAGCTTTCCTT.